The next 32 T cell receptor beta chains were all read from a single sample in a study of T cells in Graves' hyperthyroidism and ophthalmopathy. Using RNA transcripts as the source, TCR beta CDR3 regions were amplified. Using the HTBI primer set, a first-round RT-PCR was run on the TCR CDR3. A single record per CDR3 protein comes from TCRdb applying MiXCR to the multiplex PCR reads. The sample has roughly 660,000 distinct CDR3 sequences, 17% seen once. What was sequenced was blood. These receptors came from a man aged 45-60 years with Graves' hyperthyroidism.

This clonotype came up many times. The V and J genes are TRBV7-8 and TRBJ1-5; tentative D call: TRBD1 (5 bases). V was cut by 2 bases and J by 5 bases, with 7 bases left in between. CDR3 size: 13 residues. Germline CDR1 reads SGHVS; CDR2 reads FQNEAQ. The CDR3 nucleotides are TGTGCCAGCAGCTTATCACAGGATCAGCCCCAGCATTTT. This codes for CASSLSQDQPQHF.

This rearrangement joins TRBV9 to TRBJ2-3; 13 bases agree with TRBD2. V dropped 0 bases and J dropped 4; count of bases not matched to a gene: 2. The length of the CDR3 is 16 residues. Germline V gene lookup returns CDR1 SGDLS and CDR2 YYNGEE. CDR3 in DNA: TGTGCCAGCAGCGTAGGGACTAGCGGGAGTTCAGATACGCAGTATTTT. Protein product: CASSVGTSGSSDTQYF. The entire variable domain, with the rest obtained from reference TRBV9 and TRBJ2-3, is as follows: DSGVTQTPKHLITATGQRVTLRCSPRSGDLSVYWYQQSLDQGLQFLIQYYNGEERAKGNILERFSAQQFPDLHSELNLSSLELGDSALYFCASSVGTSGSSDTQYFGPGTRLTVL.

This clonotype occurred many times. This chain connects TRBV2 to TRBJ1-4; tentatively, D is TRBD1 (5 bases). CDR1 SNHLY and CDR2 FYNNEI come from the germline V gene. The CDR3 extends over 18 amino acids. Trimming shortened V by 5 bases and J by 8 bases, and 27 bases separated the two germline ends. The CDR3 coding sequence is TGTGCCAGCAGTTCGACATTTTCTCCTCAGGGCCTGGGGGAAAAACTGTTTTTT. Translating gives CASSSTFSPQGLGEKLFF.

This clonotype was seen ten or more times. The chain carries TRBV7-2 and TRBJ2-3; 12 positions match TRBD2. CDR3 size: 15 residues. The V gene end was trimmed by 4 bases and the J gene end by 3 bases; junction bases not matched to a gene: 2. The germline V gene encodes CDR1 SGHTA and CDR2 FQGNSA. CDR3 loop: CASSSTSGRTDTQYF. CDR3 bases: TGTGCCAGCAGCTCCACTAGCGGGAGGACAGATACGCAGTATTTT. Drawing the rest from reference TRBV7-2 and TRBJ2-3, the complete variable domain is GAGVSQSPSNKVTEKGKDVELRCDPISGHTALYWYRQSLGQGLEFLIYFQGNSAPDKSGLPSDRFSAERTGGSVSTLTIQRTQQEDSAVYLCASSSTSGRTDTQYFGPGTRLTVL.

This chain connects TRBV28 to TRBJ2-7, with D possibly being TRBD2 (5 bases). The germline V and J ends were trimmed by 8 bases and 1 base, with 9 bases remaining between them. This CDR3 region has 12 residues. Germline assignment: CDR1 MDHEN and CDR2 SYDVKM. CDR3 loop: CASLGLSYEQYF. CDR3 nucleotide sequence: TGTGCCAGCCTCGGACTTTCCTACGAGCAGTACTTC.

A few counts support this clonotype. The chain joins TRBV7-9 to TRBJ2-2; D unresolved. The V end was cut by 11 bases, the J end by 7 bases, with 17 bases between. The germline CDR1 and CDR2 sequences are SEHNR and FQNEAQ (reference sequence). The CDR3 contains 13 residues. CDR3 DNA: TGTGCCGGCGACGAAAGGCTTGACGGGGAGCTGTTTTTT. The encoded protein is CAGDERLDGELFF.

CDR3 nucleotides: TGTGCCACCAGCAGAGGGCTGGGCACAGATACGCAGTATTTT. Translation gives CATSRGLGTDTQYF. This chain joins TRBV15 and TRBJ2-3; D remains ambiguous. V lost 1 base and J lost 1, with 6 bases in between. The germline gives CDR1 LNHNV, CDR2 YYDKDF (reference sequence). The CDR3 covers 14 residues.

The chain links TRBV28 to TRBJ2-7; the match to TRBD1 covers 8 bases. The V gene's germline CDR1 is MDHEN and CDR2 SYDVKM. This CDR3 spans 15 amino acids. DNA for the CDR3: TGTACCACCCAGGGGGCTCCGACCGGCTCCTACGAGCAGTACTTC. The encoded protein is CTTQGAPTGSYEQYF.

This clonotype appeared many times. This sequence joins TRBV12-3 or TRBV12-4 and TRBJ1-2; TRBD1 agrees at 7 bases. The CDR3 spans 15 residues. V was pared by 0 bases and J by 8 bases, with 9 bases of the junction left unmatched. CDR3 sequence reads: CASSLARGRREGYTF. The CDR3 DNA reads TGTGCCAGCAGTTTAGCTAGGGGGCGCCGCGAGGGCTACACCTTC.

This clonotype was seen at least ten times. This rearrangement joins TRBV18 to TRBJ2-5, with a weak D call TRBD1 (6 bases). Germline CDR1 and CDR2: KGHSH and LQKENI. Trimming left V 8 bases short and J 2 bases short, with 12 bases between. CDR3 size: 13 residues. CDR3 sequence (DNA): TGTGCCAGCACGTGGACAGCTCAAGAGACCCAGTACTTC. Its protein is CASTWTAQETQYF.

This clonotype was observed at least ten times. This chain connects TRBV12-5 to TRBJ2-7, with TRBD2 matching over 12 bases. V was pared by 6 bases and J by 4 bases, with 7 bases of the junction left unmatched. CDR1 is LGHNT, CDR2 FRNRAP, per germline. CDR3 length: 15 amino acids. The CDR3 region is CASGRLAGERYEQYF. In DNA form, the CDR3 reads TGTGCTAGTGGCCGACTAGCGGGAGAGAGATACGAGCAGTACTTC.

The chain links TRBV19 to TRBJ2-7; D may match TRBD1 or TRBD2 (6 bases each). The V gene's germline CDR1 is LNHDA and CDR2 SQIVND (reference sequence). V dropped 5 bases and J dropped 0 bases, with 14 bases sitting between them. This CDR3 has 15 residues. The CDR3 sequence: CASSSGDSSSYEQYF. DNA for the CDR3: TGTGCCAGTAGTTCAGGGGACTCCAGCTCCTACGAGCAGTACTTC.

In this sample, this clonotype turned up a few times. This sequence joins TRBV6-2 or TRBV6-3 and TRBJ1-2; D might be TRBD1 (5 bases). The CDR3 length is 13 residues. Trimming shortened V by 6 bases and J by 4 bases, and 12 bases separated the two germline ends. From germline, CDR1 is MNHEY and CDR2 SVGEGT. CDR3 sequence reads: CASRHGGVYGYTF. In nucleotides, the CDR3 is TGTGCCAGCAGACATGGGGGAGTCTATGGCTACACCTTC.

In this sample, this clonotype turned up a few times. The chain combines TRBV20-1 with TRBJ2-7; 15 bases match TRBD2. The CDR3 totals 16 residues. J lost 6 bases, V lost 4 bases, and 10 bases had no gene match. Germline V gives CDR1 DFQATT, CDR2 SNEGSKA (reference sequence). CDR3 nucleotide sequence: TGCAGTGCTATTCCCGGGACTAGCGGGAGGACGATCGAGCAGTACTTC. It is translated as CSAIPGTSGRTIEQYF.

The J gene is TRBJ1-3, the V gene TRBV2; the D is unclear. Germline V gene lookup returns CDR1 SNHLY and CDR2 FYNNEI. Trimming took 6 bases from V and 1 from J, leaving 10 bases between them. CDR3 size: 14 residues. CDR3 DNA: TGTGCCAGCAGGGGATCTATGTCTGGAAACACCATATATTTT. It codes for CASRGSMSGNTIYF.

V usage is TRBV6-1 and J usage is TRBJ1-6; the D gene is possibly TRBD1 (5 bases). With 6 bases removed from V and 6 bases from J, the gap between germline ends came to 12 bases. The length of the CDR3 is 14 residues. Germline values: CDR1 MNHNS, CDR2 SASEGT. The CDR3 coding sequence is TGTGCCAGCAGGCAACCAGGGCGTAATTCACCCCTCCACTTT. Protein: CASRQPGRNSPLHF.

The chain has TRBV9 and TRBJ2-1; 8 bases line up with TRBD2. Germline V gives CDR1 SGDLS, CDR2 YYNGEE. CDR3 length equals 15 residues. Unmatched junction bases numbered 6, after V lost 0 bases and J lost 7 bases. The DNA of the CDR3 is TGTGCCAGCAGCGTAGGAGGACTAGCTATGAATGAGCAGTTCTTC. Its translation: CASSVGGLAMNEQFF.

The J gene is TRBJ2-7, the V gene TRBV7-9; 8 positions match TRBD1. This CDR3 has 16 amino acids. Germline V CDR1 and CDR2: SEHNR, FQNEAQ (reference sequence). With V trimmed by 2 bases and J by 0 bases, 6 bases remained unmatched. The CDR3 here is CASSLPGQGYSYEQYF. The CDR3, as DNA: TGTGCCAGCAGCTTACCCGGACAGGGTTACTCCTACGAGCAGTACTTC.

This clonotype was picked up many times. V and J are TRBV7-3 and TRBJ2-7; D might be TRBD2 (6 bases). Per the germline V gene, CDR1 is SGHTA and CDR2 is FQGTGA. V was shortened by 1 base and J by 0 bases, with 10 bases between the two germline ends. This CDR3 is 15 amino acids long. The CDR3 DNA is TGTGCCAGCAGCTTAAGCCAGGGACTCTCCTACGAGCAGTACTTC. Protein sequence: CASSLSQGLSYEQYF.

This clonotype showed up just a few times. The chain uses TRBV7-2 and TRBJ2-3; D unclear. The length of the CDR3 is 15 residues. Germline values: CDR1 SGHTA, CDR2 FQGNSA. The V and J ends lost 2 bases and 2 bases respectively, with 11 bases between them. CDR3 sequence (DNA): TGTGCCAGCAGCTTAACCAGGCAGAACACAGATACGCAGTATTTT. It is translated as CASSLTRQNTDTQYF.

This clonotype was recorded at least ten times. This sequence joins TRBV28 and TRBJ2-5; 8 bases are shared with TRBD1. The CDR3 totals 14 residues. The V segment lost 3 bases and the J segment 5 bases; nucleotides outside the gene matches: 5. Germline V lookup: CDR1 MDHEN, CDR2 SYDVKM. The CDR3 loop is CASSFWTGKETQYF. The CDR3 DNA follows: TGTGCCAGCAGTTTTTGGACAGGGAAGGAGACCCAGTACTTC. Together with reference TRBV28 and TRBJ2-5, the CDR3 gives the full variable domain: DVKVTQSSRYLVKRTGEKVFLECVQDMDHENMFWYRQDPGLGLRLIYFSYDVKMKEKGDIPEGYSVSREKKERFSLILESASTNQTSMYLCASSFWTGKETQYFGPGTRLLVL.

This clonotype was recorded many times. The chain recombines TRBV2 with TRBJ2-3; TRBD1 might be the D (7 bases). V lost 7 bases, J lost 2 bases, and 16 bases lay in between. CDR1 is SNHLY, CDR2 FYNNEI, per germline. This CDR3 spans 15 amino acids. CDR3 sequence reads: CASNEQGTHTDTQYF. In DNA form, the CDR3 reads TGTGCCAGCAACGAACAGGGGACTCACACAGATACGCAGTATTTT.

This clonotype was observed at least ten times. The chain couples TRBV28 to TRBJ2-7; the D gene is possibly TRBD2 (6 bases). Trimming took 2 bases from V and 0 from J, leaving 11 bases between them. Germline V gene sequence: CDR1 MDHEN, CDR2 SYDVKM. The CDR3 runs 15 residues. CDR3 sequence reads: CASSLVSGSSYEQYF. The CDR3 region has the DNA TGTGCCAGCAGTTTAGTGTCCGGGAGCTCCTACGAGCAGTACTTC. The entire variable domain, with the rest obtained from reference TRBV28 and TRBJ2-7, is as follows: DVKVTQSSRYLVKRTGEKVFLECVQDMDHENMFWYRQDPGLGLRLIYFSYDVKMKEKGDIPEGYSVSREKKERFSLILESASTNQTSMYLCASSLVSGSSYEQYFGPGTRLTVT.

This clonotype was seen many times. The V gene is TRBV12-3 or TRBV12-4, the J gene TRBJ2-5; D possibly uses TRBD1 or TRBD2 (6 bases each). The ends were cut back, 7 bases at V and 1 base at J, with 19 bases in the middle. The CDR3 has 16 amino acids. This CDR3 is CASTMGASAIQETQYF. The CDR3, as DNA: TGTGCCAGCACCATGGGGGCTAGCGCCATCCAAGAGACCCAGTACTTC.

In its sample, this clonotype was seen many times. The J gene is TRBJ2-5, the V gene TRBV18, with no clear D. The CDR3 loop spans 13 amino acids. CDR1 and CDR2 from the germline V gene are KGHSH and LQKENI. The V end lost 2 bases, the J end lost 8 bases, and 12 bases lay between the germline ends. As DNA, the CDR3 is TGTGCCAGCTCACCAGGAGAGGAAGGAACCCAGTACTTC. This gives the protein CASSPGEEGTQYF.

This clonotype showed up many times. V is TRBV7-6 and J is TRBJ2-1, with D perhaps TRBD1 or TRBD2 (5 bases each). Germline V gene data show CDR1 as SGHVS and CDR2 as FNYEAQ. The CDR3 sequence is 16 residues long. The V gene lost 1 base and the J gene lost 8 bases, with 18 bases spanning the gap. CDR3 amino acids: CASSLGVSGEGHEQFF. CDR3 in DNA: TGTGCCAGCAGCTTAGGGGTCAGCGGAGAGGGGCATGAGCAGTTCTTC.

At least ten counts were recorded for this clonotype. The chain has TRBV27 and TRBJ1-5; unclear D gene. Germline V lookup: CDR1 MNHEY, CDR2 SMNVEV (reference sequence). Trimming took 2 bases from V and 4 from J, leaving 6 bases between them. The CDR3 covers 13 residues. For the CDR3, the DNA is TGTGCCAGCAGTTTAAGCGTTAATCAGCCCCAGCATTTT. This codes for CASSLSVNQPQHF.

This clonotype occurred a few times. The genes are TRBV2 and TRBJ1-1; the D is unclear. Germline loops: CDR1 SNHLY, CDR2 FYNNEI. This CDR3 is 14 amino acids long. V lost 3 bases and J 0 bases, leaving 8 bases between the germline ends. The CDR3 spells CASSDRLVNTEAFF. The CDR3 DNA reads as TGTGCCAGCAGTGATCGACTAGTGAACACTGAAGCTTTCTTT.

This clonotype occurred many times. The chain joins TRBV27 to TRBJ2-1; TRBD2 matches at 10 bases. The CDR3 has 13 amino acids. CDR1 is MNHEY, CDR2 SMNVEV, per germline (reference sequence). J lost 8 bases, V lost 6 bases, and 4 bases had no gene match. This CDR3 is CASRGLAGDEQFF. The CDR3 nucleotides are TGTGCCAGCAGAGGGCTAGCGGGAGATGAGCAGTTCTTC.

The V gene is TRBV9, the J gene TRBJ1-2; 9 positions agree with TRBD1. Germline trimming cut 4 bases from V and 5 bases from J; bases unmatched to any gene: 9. The length of the CDR3 is 15 residues. Per germline, CDR1 SGDLS and CDR2 YYNGEE. CDR3 DNA sequence: TGTGCCAGCAGCCCCCAGCCGGGACAGGGATATGGCTACACCTTC. Its translation is CASSPQPGQGYGYTF.

The chain is built from TRBV28 and TRBJ1-4, with unresolved D. V was pared by 6 bases and J by 12 bases, with 14 bases between. The CDR3 sequence is 12 residues long. CDR1 and CDR2 from the germline V gene are MDHEN and SYDVKM. The CDR3 loop is CASSRGRSQLFF. CDR3 sequence (DNA): TGTGCCAGCAGCCGCGGTCGTAGCCAACTGTTTTTT.

This clonotype was picked up many times. The CDR3 loop is CASGDAPLGTQYF. CDR3 coding DNA: TGTGCCAGCGGGGATGCACCTCTCGGGACCCAGTACTTC. The V call is TRBV28, the J call TRBJ2-5; D is unclear. This CDR3 spans 13 amino acids. Germline-derived CDR1 and CDR2 are MDHEN and SYDVKM. V was shortened by 8 bases and J by 7 bases, with 17 bases between the two germline ends.